Shown below are 20 T cell receptor beta chains from a single sample sequenced in a study of shared clonotypes between healthy human individuals. The method was immunoSEQ multiplex PCR; TCRdb's version includes in-frame clones alone and lacks a portion of them. The sample records about 2.1 million clones, 80% to 95% being singletons. CD45RO-negative cells were positively selected for CCR7, leaving out terminally differentiated effector memory CD45RA+ cells. Sequencing was done on a sample of naive CD8+ T cells from PBMCs. The origin of the receptors is a man younger than 35 in good health. Some clones in this sample may be carry-over from other donors' samples.

This chain joins TRBV7-9 and TRBJ2-1, with D perhaps matching TRBD1 (6 bases). Trimming left V 5 bases short and J 8 bases short, with 19 bases between. CDR3 size: 15 residues. Germline V CDR1 and CDR2: SEHNR, FQNEAQ (reference sequence). The CDR3 DNA is TGTGCCAGCAGCCAATTTGGGGGCGCTGGGGATGAGCAGTTCTTC. Translated, it gives CASSQFGGAGDEQFF.

The chain carries TRBV7-2 and TRBJ1-5; D gene ambiguous. Trimming shortened V by 1 base and J by 3 bases, and 4 bases separated the two germline ends. The germline V gene encodes CDR1 SGHTA and CDR2 FQGNSA. The CDR3 loop spans 13 amino acids. CDR3 protein: CASSLVFNQPQHF. As DNA, the CDR3 is TGTGCCAGCAGCTTAGTATTCAATCAGCCCCAGCATTTT.

In DNA form, the CDR3 reads TGCGCCAGCAGCCAAGTGACGGTTCAAGAACGTGGCTACACCTTC. It yields the protein CASSQVTVQERGYTF. The chain joins TRBV4-1 to TRBJ1-2; unclear D gene. V was shortened by 1 base and J by 7 bases, with 16 bases between the two germline ends. Germline values: CDR1 MGHRA, CDR2 YSYEKL. The length of the CDR3 is 15 residues.

This clone came up once. V gene TRBV19 combines with J gene TRBJ2-3; possible D gene TRBD2, 6 bases. Between the trimmed V and J ends, which lost 1 base and 3 bases, there was a span of 11 bases. CDR1 and CDR2 (germline): LNHDA, SQIVND (reference sequence). The CDR3 totals 15 residues. CDR3 in DNA: TGTGCCAGTAGTATAGGGGCGGGACGGACAGATACGCAGTATTTT. Translating it yields CASSIGAGRTDTQYF.

This chain links TRBV11-2 with TRBJ1-6; D remains unclear. The CDR3 is 15 residues long. The ends were cut back, 1 base at V and 10 bases at J, with 14 bases in the middle. The germline gives CDR1 SGHAT, CDR2 FQNNGV. CDR3 protein: CASSLVMRDGSPLHF. The CDR3 nucleotides read TGTGCCAGCAGCTTAGTTATGCGGGATGGCTCACCCCTCCACTTT.

This clone showed up just a few times. The chain uses TRBV5-1 and TRBJ1-1; the D is unclear. CDR1 SGHRS and CDR2 YFSETQ come from the germline V gene. Trimming shortened V by 4 bases and J by 0 bases, and 7 bases separated the two germline ends. There are 13 residues in the CDR3. CDR3 sequence (DNA): TGCGCCAGCAGCATGAACCTGAACACTGAAGCTTTCTTT. Translated, it gives CASSMNLNTEAFF.

CDR3 nucleotide sequence: TGCGCCAGCAGCCTTTGGGGGGATGAGCAGTTCTTC. Translation: CASSLWGDEQFF. The rearrangement links TRBV4-1 to TRBJ2-1; D is perhaps TRBD2 (6 bases). The ends were cut back, 4 bases at V and 8 bases at J, with 9 bases in the middle. Per the germline V gene, CDR1 is MGHRA and CDR2 is YSYEKL. The CDR3 sequence is 12 residues long.

The rearrangement joins TRBV6-1 to TRBJ1-1; D unresolved. Trimming removed 7 bases at V and 2 bases at J, with 11 bases between. CDR1 is MNHNS and CDR2 is SASEGT in the germline V gene. This CDR3 contains 13 residues. This CDR3 is CASTPYSNTEAFF. The CDR3 DNA sequence: TGTGCCAGCACTCCCTACAGTAACACTGAAGCTTTCTTT.

V gene TRBV13 combines with J gene TRBJ2-7, with TRBD1 identical over 9 bases. This CDR3 has 17 residues. Trimming cost V 5 bases and J 0 bases; bases outside gene matches: 11. Germline loops: CDR1 PRHDT, CDR2 FYEKMQ (reference sequence). The CDR3 sequence is CASSISGTGTYSYEQYF. The CDR3, as DNA: TGTGCCAGCAGCATCTCCGGGACAGGGACATACTCCTACGAGCAGTACTTC. The full variable domain, in which reference TRBV13 and TRBJ2-7 provide the parts outside the CDR3, is AAGVIQSPRHLIKEKRETATLKCYPIPRHDTVYWYQQGPGQDPQFLISFYEKMQSDKGSIPDRFSAQQFSDYHSELNMSSLELGDSALYFCASSISGTGTYSYEQYFGPGTRLTVT.

The chain carries TRBV29-1 and TRBJ2-1; weak D call: TRBD1 (5 bases). This CDR3 has 14 amino acids. Germline V lookup: CDR1 SQVTM, CDR2 ANQGSEA. Trimming cost V 8 bases and J 0 bases, with 14 bases left between them. The DNA for the CDR3 is TGCAGCTTGAATGGTGACAGCTCCTACAATGAGCAGTTCTTC. The encoded protein is CSLNGDSSYNEQFF.

The gene calls are TRBV7-6 and TRBJ1-5; TRBD1 matches 8 bases. The J segment lost 0 bases and the V segment lost 5 bases, leaving 9 bases of the junction unmatched. This CDR3 region has 17 residues. Germline lookup yields CDR1 SGHVS and CDR2 FNYEAQ. CDR3 loop: CASSPRTGGYSNQPQHF. The CDR3 DNA reads as TGTGCCAGCAGCCCGAGAACAGGGGGTTATAGCAATCAGCCCCAGCATTTT.

The chain uses TRBV6-1 and TRBJ2-7; 14 bases are a match to TRBD2. J was trimmed by 4 bases and V by 1 base; bases with no gene match: 3. This CDR3 has 16 residues. Germline assignment: CDR1 MNHNS and CDR2 SASEGT. CDR3 nucleotides: TGTGCCAGCAGTGAAGGACTAGCGGGAGGGTTATACGAGCAGTACTTC. It is translated as CASSEGLAGGLYEQYF.

The chain is built from TRBV27 and TRBJ1-1; 7 positions match TRBD1. V lost 0 bases to trimming and J lost 5 bases; unmatched junction nucleotides: 6. The germline V gene has CDR1 MNHEY and CDR2 SMNVEV (reference sequence). This CDR3 contains 15 residues. The CDR3 sequence: CASSLSGRGRTEAFF. For the CDR3, the DNA is TGTGCCAGCAGTTTATCGGGCAGGGGGAGGACTGAAGCTTTCTTT.

As to this clone: In the same sample, other DNA sequences code for this CDR3. The CDR3 sequence is CASSSNTEAFF. The CDR3 DNA sequence: TGTGCCAGCAGCAGTAACACTGAAGCTTTCTTT. This sequence joins TRBV28 and TRBJ1-1, with unresolved D. This CDR3 has 11 residues. CDR1 MDHEN and CDR2 SYDVKM come from the germline V gene. V shed 6 bases and J shed 2 bases, with 4 bases lying between them.

V usage is TRBV28 and J usage is TRBJ1-1; D remains ambiguous. CDR3 length: 15 residues. Trimming stripped 3 bases from V and 5 bases from J, with 16 bases between. Germline-derived CDR1 and CDR2 are MDHEN and SYDVKM. For the CDR3, the DNA is TGTGCCAGCAGTTTTCGCCAGCCCCAGTGGACTGAAGCTTTCTTT. This sequence encodes CASSFRQPQWTEAFF.

The gene calls are TRBV10-3 and TRBJ2-2; 9 bases agree with TRBD2. The V gene's germline CDR1 is ENHRY and CDR2 SYGVKD. The CDR3 totals 17 residues. Trimming cost V 0 bases and J 4 bases; bases outside gene matches: 6. In DNA form, the CDR3 reads TGTGCCATCAGTGAGTCGGGGGGACTAGCAAGCACCGGGGAGCTGTTTTTT. Translating gives CAISESGGLASTGELFF.

The CDR3 DNA sequence: TGTGCCAACCCCCGTCCGGGTATCGACGAGCAGTACTTC. Its translation: CANPRPGIDEQYF. The gene calls are TRBV27 and TRBJ2-7; D not resolved. This CDR3 contains 13 residues. The V end was cut by 10 bases, the J end by 5 bases, with 18 bases between. Germline V gives CDR1 MNHEY, CDR2 SMNVEV (reference sequence).

The chain has TRBV28 and TRBJ1-5; TRBD1 is a possible D gene (5 bases). CDR1 and CDR2 (germline): MDHEN, SYDVKM. V lost 5 bases to trimming and J lost 5 bases, with 16 bases between them. This CDR3 region has 15 residues. The CDR3, as DNA: TGTGCCAGCAGTCCCCCCAGGGACCGGGATCAGCCCCAGCATTTT. Protein sequence: CASSPPRDRDQPQHF.

This clone was detected only once. The chain recombines TRBV19 with TRBJ2-7, with 9 bases fitting TRBD2. The length of the CDR3 is 15 residues. Trimming took 7 bases from V and 1 from J; bases not matched to a gene: 8. CDR1 LNHDA and CDR2 SQIVND come from the germline V gene (reference sequence). Here the CDR3 DNA reads TGTGCCAGTACCTTCGGACTAGCGTCTTCCTACGAGCAGTACTTC. Translated, it gives CASTFGLASSYEQYF.

This chain connects TRBV6-6 to TRBJ2-3; D perhaps matches TRBD1 (5 bases). CDR1 and CDR2 from the germline V gene are MNHNY and SVGAGI (reference sequence). CDR3 size: 14 residues. V was trimmed by 2 bases and J by 2 bases, leaving 8 bases between them. CDR3 residues: CASSYTRVTDTQYF. The CDR3 bases are TGTGCCAGCAGTTACACCAGGGTCACAGATACGCAGTATTTT.